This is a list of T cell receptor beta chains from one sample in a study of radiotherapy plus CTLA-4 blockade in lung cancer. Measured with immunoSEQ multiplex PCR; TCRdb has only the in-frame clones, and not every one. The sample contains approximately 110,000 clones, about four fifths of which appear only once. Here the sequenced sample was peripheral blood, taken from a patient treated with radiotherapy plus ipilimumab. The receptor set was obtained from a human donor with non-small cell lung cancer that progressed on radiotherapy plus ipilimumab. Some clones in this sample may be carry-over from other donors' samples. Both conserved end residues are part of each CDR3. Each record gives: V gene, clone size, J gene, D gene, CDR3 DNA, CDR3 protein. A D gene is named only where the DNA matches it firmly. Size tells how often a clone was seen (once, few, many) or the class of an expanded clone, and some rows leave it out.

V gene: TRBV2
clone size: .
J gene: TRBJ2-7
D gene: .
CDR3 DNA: TGTGCCAGCATCCCTGGGTACAGGTTCGCGTACTTC
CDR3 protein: CASIPGYRFAYF

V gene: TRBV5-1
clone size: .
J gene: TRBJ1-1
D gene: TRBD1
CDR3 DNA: TGCGCCAGCAGCTTGAAGGGGACAGGGTCGAACACTGAAGCTTTCTTT
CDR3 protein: CASSLKGTGSNTEAFF

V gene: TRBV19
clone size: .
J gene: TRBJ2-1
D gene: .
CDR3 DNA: TGTGCCAGTAGTATGAGCCAGAGCTCCTACAATGAGCAGTTCTTC
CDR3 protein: CASSMSQSSYNEQFF

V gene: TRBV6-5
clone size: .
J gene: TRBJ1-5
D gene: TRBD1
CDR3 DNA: TGTGCCAGCAGCCGACAGGGGGCTCAGCCCCAGCATTTT
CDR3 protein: CASSRQGAQPQHF

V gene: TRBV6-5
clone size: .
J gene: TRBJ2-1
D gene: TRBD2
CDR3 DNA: TGTGCCAGCAGTTACAACGCGCGGGGGGGCCTCGATGAGCAGTTCTTC
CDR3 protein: CASSYNARGGLDEQFF

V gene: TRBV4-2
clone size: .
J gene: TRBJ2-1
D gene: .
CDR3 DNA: TGTGCCAGCAGCCAAGAGACAGTTTTGGCGAATGAGCAGTTCTTC
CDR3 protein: CASSQETVLANEQFF

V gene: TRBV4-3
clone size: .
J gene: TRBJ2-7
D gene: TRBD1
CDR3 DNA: TGCGCCAGCAGCCAAGATCCAGGGGGCTGGGCCTACGAGCAGTACTTC
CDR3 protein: CASSQDPGGWAYEQYF

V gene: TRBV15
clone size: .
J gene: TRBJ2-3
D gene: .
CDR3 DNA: TGTGCCACCAGCAGACTTACAGATACGCAGTATTTT
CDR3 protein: CATSRLTDTQYF

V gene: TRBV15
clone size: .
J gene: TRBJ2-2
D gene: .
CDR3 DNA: TGTGCCACCAGCAGACAAGCGGGACAGAAGAACACCGGGGAGCTGTTTTTT
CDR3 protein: CATSRQAGQKNTGELFF

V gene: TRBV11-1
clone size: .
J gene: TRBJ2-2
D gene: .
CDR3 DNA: TGTGCCAGCAGCTTGGTGGACAGCATTCACGGGGAGCTGTTTTTT
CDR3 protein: CASSLVDSIHGELFF

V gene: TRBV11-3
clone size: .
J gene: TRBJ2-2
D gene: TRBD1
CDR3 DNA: TGTGCCAGCAGCCCCTGGACAGGGATGAACACCGGGGAGCTGTTTTTT
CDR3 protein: CASSPWTGMNTGELFF

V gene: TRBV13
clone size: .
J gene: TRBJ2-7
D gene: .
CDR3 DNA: TGTGCCAGCAGCGCCTACAGGGTTCCTGAGCAGTACTTC
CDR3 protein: CASSAYRVPEQYF

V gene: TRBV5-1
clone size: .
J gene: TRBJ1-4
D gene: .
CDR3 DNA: TGCGCCAGCAGCGATGCCGGGACTGATAATGAAAAACTGTTTTTT
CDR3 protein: CASSDAGTDNEKLFF

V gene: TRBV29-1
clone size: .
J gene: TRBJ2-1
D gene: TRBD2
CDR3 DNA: TGCAGCGGCACTAGCGGGGGGGCCAATGAGCAGTTCTTC
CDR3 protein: CSGTSGGANEQFF

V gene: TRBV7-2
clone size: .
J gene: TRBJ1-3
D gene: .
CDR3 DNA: TGTGCCAGCAGCTACCAGGGAGGGACCGGAAACACCATATATTTT
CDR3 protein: CASSYQGGTGNTIYF

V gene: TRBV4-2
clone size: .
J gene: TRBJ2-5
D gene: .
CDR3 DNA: TGTGCCAGCAGCCAAGAGGGCTCGCGGGGGCGGGAGACCCAGTACTTC
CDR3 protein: CASSQEGSRGRETQYF

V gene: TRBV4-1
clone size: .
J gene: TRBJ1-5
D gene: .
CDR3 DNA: TGCGCCAGCAGCCAAGTGGGGGGCGATCAGCCCCAGCATTTT
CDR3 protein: CASSQVGGDQPQHF

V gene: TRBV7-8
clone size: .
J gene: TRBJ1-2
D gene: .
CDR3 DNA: TGTGCCAGCAGCTTACGCAGGGACTATGGCTACACCTTC
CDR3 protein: CASSLRRDYGYTF

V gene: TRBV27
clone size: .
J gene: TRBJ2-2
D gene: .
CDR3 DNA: TGTGCCAGCAGTTCTTCAGGGCAGTTACACCGGGGAGCTGTTTTT
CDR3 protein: CASSSSGQLHRGAVF

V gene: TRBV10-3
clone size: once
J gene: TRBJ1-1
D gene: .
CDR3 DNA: TGTGCCATCAGTGAGTCTGATGGCACTGAAGCTTTCTTT
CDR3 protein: CAISESDGTEAFF

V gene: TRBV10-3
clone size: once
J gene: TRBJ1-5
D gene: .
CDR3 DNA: TGTGCCATCGGTCCTAGCAATCAGCCCCAGCATTTT
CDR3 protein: CAIGPSNQPQHF

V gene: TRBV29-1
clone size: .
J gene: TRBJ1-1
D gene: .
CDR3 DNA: TGCAGCTACGCACCCCTAGACCGCGGGGCTTTCTTT
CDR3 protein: CSYAPLDRGAFF

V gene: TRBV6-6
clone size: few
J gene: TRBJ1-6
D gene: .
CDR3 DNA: TGTGCCAGCAGTTACAGGGGTTATAATTCACCCCTCCACTTT
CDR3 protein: CASSYRGYNSPLHF

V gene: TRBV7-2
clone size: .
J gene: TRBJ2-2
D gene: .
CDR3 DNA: TGTGCCAGCAGCTTAAAGAGGTTCCGGAGTGGGGCTAGGGCCGGGGAGCTGTTTTTT
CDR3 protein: CASSLKRFRSGARAGELFF

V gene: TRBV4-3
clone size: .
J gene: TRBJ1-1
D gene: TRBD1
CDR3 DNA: TGCGCCAGCAGCCCGGGCGCGGGACAGGGAGTTATGGACACTGAAGCTTTCTTT
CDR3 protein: CASSPGAGQGVMDTEAFF

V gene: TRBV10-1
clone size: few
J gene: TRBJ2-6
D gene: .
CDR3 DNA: TGCGCCAGCTCCGAACCCAGGGTGAGCTCTGGGGCCAACGTCCTGACTTTC
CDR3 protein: CASSEPRVSSGANVLTF

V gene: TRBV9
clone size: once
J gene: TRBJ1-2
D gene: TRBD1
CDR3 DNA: TGTGCCAGCAGCGACGGGGGGACAGGGAACTATGGCTACACCTTC
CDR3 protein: CASSDGGTGNYGYTF

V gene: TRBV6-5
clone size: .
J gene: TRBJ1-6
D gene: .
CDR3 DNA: TGTGCCAGCAGTTTTATGTGGGGGGATTCACCCCTCCACTTT
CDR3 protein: CASSFMWGDSPLHF

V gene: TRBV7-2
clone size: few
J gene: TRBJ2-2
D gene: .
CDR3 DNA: TGTGCCAGCCGAAGGGGGGGACCGCGGAACACCGGGGAGCTGTTTTTT
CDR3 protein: CASRRGGPRNTGELFF

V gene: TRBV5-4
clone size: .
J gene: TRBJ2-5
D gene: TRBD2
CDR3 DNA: TGTGCCAGCAGCTTACGGACTGGAGCGGGGGAGACCCAGTACTTC
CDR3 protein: CASSLRTGAGETQYF

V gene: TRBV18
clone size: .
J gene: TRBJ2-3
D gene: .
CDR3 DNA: TGTGCCAGCTCACCACCTCCCCGGGCAGATACGCAGTATTTT
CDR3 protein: CASSPPPRADTQYF

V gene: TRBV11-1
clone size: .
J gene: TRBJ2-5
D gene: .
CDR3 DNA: TGTGCCAGCAGCGTAGACGCCAGGGACCAAGAGACCCAGTACTTC
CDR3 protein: CASSVDARDQETQYF

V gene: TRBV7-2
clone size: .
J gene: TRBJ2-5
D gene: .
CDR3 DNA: TGTGCCAGCAGCTTAATGCGGCAGACCCAGTACTTC
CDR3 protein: CASSLMRQTQYF

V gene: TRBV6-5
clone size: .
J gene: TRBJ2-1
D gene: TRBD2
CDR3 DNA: TGTGCCAGCAACCTACTAGCGGGGGGATACAATGAGCAGTTCTTC
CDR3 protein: CASNLLAGGYNEQFF

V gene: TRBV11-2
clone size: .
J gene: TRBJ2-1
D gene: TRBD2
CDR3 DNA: TGTGCCAGCAGTAATAGCGGGGGGGCCTACAATGAGCAGTTCTTC
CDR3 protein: CASSNSGGAYNEQFF

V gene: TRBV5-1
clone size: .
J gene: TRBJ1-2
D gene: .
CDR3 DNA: TGCGCCAGCAGCCGAGAGCAGGGTCGGAACTATGGCTACACCTTC
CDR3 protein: CASSREQGRNYGYTF

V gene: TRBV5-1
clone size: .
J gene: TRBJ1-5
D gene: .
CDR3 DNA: TGCGCCAGCAGCTTGGAAGGCGGCCCCCAGCATTTT
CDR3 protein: CASSLEGGPQHF

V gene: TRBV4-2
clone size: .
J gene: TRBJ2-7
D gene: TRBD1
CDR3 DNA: TGTGCCAGCAGCCAAGGGCCCGGGACAGGGGAGGGCGAGCAGTACTTC
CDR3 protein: CASSQGPGTGEGEQYF

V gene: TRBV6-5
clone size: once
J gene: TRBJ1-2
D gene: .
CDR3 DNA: TGTGCCAGCAGTTACTCCCGGGGACCAGACTATGGCTACACCTTC
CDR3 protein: CASSYSRGPDYGYTF

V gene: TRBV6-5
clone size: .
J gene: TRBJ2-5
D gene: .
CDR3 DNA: TGTGCCAGCAGAACAGTGGAGACCCAGTACTTC
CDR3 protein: CASRTVETQYF

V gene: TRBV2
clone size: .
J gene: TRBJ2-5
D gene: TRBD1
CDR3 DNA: TGTGCCAGCAGTCGACAGGGGTCCCAAGAGACCCAGTACTTC
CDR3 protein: CASSRQGSQETQYF

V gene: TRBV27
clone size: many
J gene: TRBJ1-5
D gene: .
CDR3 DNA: TGTGCCAGCAGTTTATCCAGGGGCAGAAAAAGTTTTGCGAATCAGCCCCAGCATTTT
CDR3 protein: CASSLSRGRKSFANQPQHF

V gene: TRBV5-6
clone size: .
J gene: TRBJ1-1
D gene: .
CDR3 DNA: TGTGCCAGCAACAGACAGACTCACACTGAAGCTTTCTTT
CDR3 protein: CASNRQTHTEAFF

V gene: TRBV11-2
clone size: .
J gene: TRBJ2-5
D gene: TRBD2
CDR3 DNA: TGTGCCAGCAGCTTACTAGCGGGGGGGCTGGAGACCCAGTACTTC
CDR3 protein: CASSLLAGGLETQYF

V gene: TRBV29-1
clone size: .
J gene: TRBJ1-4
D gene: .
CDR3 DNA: TGCAGCGTTGAAACGGATGAAAAACTGTTTTTT
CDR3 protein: CSVETDEKLFF

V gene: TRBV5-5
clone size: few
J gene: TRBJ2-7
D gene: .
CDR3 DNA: TGTGCCAGCAGCTTGGTTACAGGGCCGGGCGAGCAGTACTTC
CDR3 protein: CASSLVTGPGEQYF

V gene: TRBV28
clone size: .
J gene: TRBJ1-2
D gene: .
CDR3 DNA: TGTGCCAGCACCACAGGCTATTCTAACTATGGCTACACCTTC
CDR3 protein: CASTTGYSNYGYTF